Listed here are 19 T cell receptor beta chains from one sample, sequenced in a study of blood T cell repertoires in COVID-19. The method was immunoSEQ multiplex PCR; TCRdb's version includes in-frame clones alone and lacks a portion of them. The profile shows hundreds of thousands of clones, approximately 89% of them singletons. What was sequenced was peripheral blood. Source of these receptors: a woman aged 25-40 years with COVID-19, enrolled during active disease.

The V gene is TRBV9, the J gene TRBJ2-1; no clear D. Looked up from germline, CDR1 is SGDLS and CDR2 is YYNGEE. V lost 2 bases and J 0 bases, leaving 9 bases between the germline ends. The CDR3 is made up of 15 amino acids. The chain's CDR3 is CASSVSSSSYNEQFF. The CDR3 nucleotides read TGTGCCAGCAGCGTCTCATCCAGCTCCTACAATGAGCAGTTCTTC.

This chain links TRBV11-3 with TRBJ2-3; maybe TRBD1 (5 bases). The V and J ends lost 1 base and 8 bases respectively, with 7 bases between them. Germline V CDR1 and CDR2: SGHNT, YENEEA. The CDR3 contains 12 residues. CDR3 protein: CASSLAQGTQYF. As DNA, the CDR3 is TGTGCCAGCAGCTTAGCGCAGGGTACGCAGTATTTT.

This rearrangement joins TRBV18 to TRBJ2-5; possibly TRBD2 for D (6 bases). Per the germline V gene, CDR1 is KGHSH and CDR2 is LQKENI. The length of the CDR3 is 14 residues. The V and J ends lost 6 bases and 3 bases respectively, with 14 bases between them. CDR3 protein: CASSPAWGEETQYF. CDR3 nucleotides: TGTGCCAGCTCCCCAGCTTGGGGGGAAGAGACCCAGTACTTC.

The rearrangement uses TRBV29-1 and TRBJ2-3; 7 bases agree with TRBD1. The CDR3 runs to 13 residues. Germline lookup yields CDR1 SQVTM and CDR2 ANQGSEA. V shed 8 bases and J 0 bases; nucleotides not matched to a gene: 5. The CDR3 nucleotides read TGCAGCTTACAGGGGTCTAGCACAGATACGCAGTATTTT. Amino acids: CSLQGSSTDTQYF.

V and J are TRBV5-6 and TRBJ2-1, with a weak D call TRBD1 (5 bases). This CDR3 has 18 amino acids. CDR1 and CDR2 (germline): SGHDT, YYEEEE. V dropped 2 bases and J dropped 2 bases, with 20 bases sitting between them. The CDR3 spells CASSFGVMALRAYNEQFF. CDR3 DNA sequence: TGTGCCAGCAGCTTTGGGGTCATGGCCCTCAGGGCCTACAATGAGCAGTTCTTC. The full variable domain, in which reference TRBV5-6 and TRBJ2-1 provide the parts outside the CDR3, is DAGVTQSPTHLIKTRGQQVTLRCSPKSGHDTVSWYQQALGQGPQFIFQYYEEEERQRGNFPDRFSGHQFPNYSSELNVNALLLGDSALYLCASSFGVMALRAYNEQFFGPGTRLTVL.

J is TRBJ2-6 and V is TRBV19, with 9 bases fitting TRBD1. The ends lost 4 bases at V and 2 bases at J; junction bases unmatched: 0. The CDR3 sequence is 15 residues long. Germline V lookup: CDR1 LNHDA, CDR2 SQIVND (reference sequence). Here the CDR3 DNA reads TGTGCCAGTAGTAGGACAGGGGCTGGGGCCAACGTCCTGACTTTC. Protein product: CASSRTGAGANVLTF. The full variable domain, in which reference TRBV19 and TRBJ2-6 provide the parts outside the CDR3, is DGGITQSPKYLFRKEGQNVTLSCEQNLNHDAMYWYRQDPGQGLRLIYYSQIVNDFQKGDIAEGYSVSREKKESFPLTVTSAQKNPTAFYLCASSRTGAGANVLTFGAGSRLTVL.

V gene TRBV7-9 combines with J gene TRBJ1-4, with 7 positions matching TRBD1. Germline trimming cut 6 bases from V and 6 bases from J; bases unmatched to any gene: 16. CDR3 length equals 17 residues. Germline V gene lookup returns CDR1 SEHNR and CDR2 FQNEAQ (reference sequence). DNA for the CDR3: TGTGCCAGCAGTCACCCGAGCGAAAGACAGGGAGATGAAAAACTGTTTTTT. Protein sequence: CASSHPSERQGDEKLFF.

The rearrangement links TRBV7-2 to TRBJ2-3, with 7 bases identical to TRBD2. V shed 1 base, J shed 2 bases, and the junction held 9 bases outside the gene matches. From germline, CDR1 is SGHTA and CDR2 FQGNSA. The CDR3 contains 17 residues. The CDR3 bases are TGTGCCAGCAGCTTAGTGATTTGGGAGCGGGACACAGATACGCAGTATTTT. It yields the protein CASSLVIWERDTDTQYF.

The rearrangement uses TRBV9 and TRBJ1-3, with 7 bases identical to TRBD1. J was trimmed by 2 bases and V by 3 bases; bases with no gene match: 5. CDR3 length: 15 amino acids. From germline, CDR1 is SGDLS and CDR2 YYNGEE. The chain's CDR3 is CASSGRQGAGNTIYF. The CDR3 bases are TGTGCCAGCAGCGGGAGACAGGGAGCTGGAAACACCATATATTTT.

The V call is TRBV3-1 (or the pseudogene TRBV3-2), the J call TRBJ2-1; TRBD1 matches at 7 bases. The V gene end was trimmed by 8 bases and the J gene end by 5 bases; junction bases not matched to a gene: 12. From germline, CDR1 is LGHDT and CDR2 YNNKEL (reference sequence). The CDR3 is 15 amino acids. The CDR3 loop is CASGVDRELDNEQFF. The CDR3, as DNA: TGTGCCAGCGGCGTAGACAGGGAATTAGACAATGAGCAGTTCTTC.

CDR3 in amino acids: CASSFPGGSTDTQYF. The CDR3 nucleotides read TGTGCCAGCAGTTTTCCCGGGGGGAGCACAGATACGCAGTATTTT. This rearrangement joins TRBV27 to TRBJ2-3, with TRBD2 matching over 7 bases. This CDR3 is built from 15 residues. CDR1 is MNHEY, CDR2 SMNVEV, per germline (reference sequence). After removal of 3 bases from V and 0 bases from J, the junction contained 3 bases not matched to a gene.

V and J are TRBV14 and TRBJ1-2, with D maybe TRBD1 (5 bases). Trimming stripped 1 base from V and 8 bases from J, with 14 bases between. Germline values: CDR1 SGHDN, CDR2 FVKESK. The CDR3 extends over 14 amino acids. CDR3 region: CASSQVIQGGGYTF. The CDR3 coding sequence is TGTGCCAGCAGCCAAGTGATCCAGGGAGGGGGCTACACCTTC.

The rearrangement uses TRBV6-5 and TRBJ2-1, with 8 bases that match TRBD2. Germline lookup yields CDR1 MNHEY and CDR2 SVGAGI. J gave up 1 base and V 2 bases, and 4 bases lay outside the gene matches. This CDR3 region has 16 residues. This chain's CDR3 is CASSYELAVSYNEQFF. As DNA, the CDR3 is TGTGCCAGCAGTTACGAACTAGCGGTGTCCTACAATGAGCAGTTCTTC.

The rearrangement joins TRBV19 to TRBJ1-2; perhaps TRBD1 as D (6 bases). V was cut by 3 bases and J by 6 bases, with 14 bases left in between. Looked up from germline, CDR1 is LNHDA and CDR2 is SQIVND (reference sequence). The CDR3 has 14 amino acids. DNA for the CDR3: TGTGCCAGTAGTATTTTGGGGGGGCAAAATGGCTACACCTTC. This gives the protein CASSILGGQNGYTF.

The rearrangement joins TRBV7-2 to TRBJ2-3, with D perhaps matching TRBD2 (6 bases). Germline-derived CDR1 and CDR2 are SGHTA and FQGNSA. This CDR3 comprises 15 residues. V was cut by 5 bases and J by 2 bases, with 14 bases left in between. This CDR3 is CASSPVAGPTDTQYF. DNA for the CDR3: TGTGCCAGCAGCCCCGTTGCGGGACCCACAGATACGCAGTATTTT. The complete variable domain, with remaining parts taken from reference TRBV7-2 and TRBJ2-3, reads GAGVSQSPSNKVTEKGKDVELRCDPISGHTALYWYRQSLGQGLEFLIYFQGNSAPDKSGLPSDRFSAERTGGSVSTLTIQRTQQEDSAVYLCASSPVAGPTDTQYFGPGTRLTVL.

The chain carries TRBV28 and TRBJ2-7; possible D gene TRBD1, 6 bases. The CDR3 has 14 amino acids. V dropped 9 bases and J dropped 2 bases, with 17 bases sitting between them. Germline V gene data show CDR1 as MDHEN and CDR2 as SYDVKM. DNA of the CDR3: TGTGCCAGGTGGGGGCCCTGGTTAACCTACGAGCAGTACTTC. This translates into CARWGPWLTYEQYF. Looking up the rest from reference TRBV28 and TRBJ2-7 gives the full variable domain: DVKVTQSSRYLVKRTGEKVFLECVQDMDHENMFWYRQDPGLGLRLIYFSYDVKMKEKGDIPEGYSVSREKKERFSLILESASTNQTSMYLCARWGPWLTYEQYFGPGTRLTVT.

This clone was counted a single time. The chain carries TRBV6-2 or TRBV6-3 and TRBJ2-3; tentative D call: TRBD1 (6 bases). This CDR3 is 13 amino acids long. The V end lost 2 bases, the J end lost 4 bases, and 7 bases lay between the germline ends. Germline CDR1 reads MNHEY; CDR2 reads SVGEGT. CDR3 region: CASSYHRADTQYF. CDR3 sequence (DNA): TGTGCCAGCAGTTACCACAGGGCAGATACGCAGTATTTT.

The V and J genes are TRBV24-1 and TRBJ2-2, with 7 nucleotides matching TRBD1. CDR1 is KGHDR and CDR2 is SFDVKD in the germline V gene. V gave up 4 bases and J gave up 2 bases; unmatched junction bases: 6. The CDR3 is made up of 16 amino acids. In DNA, the CDR3 is TGTGCCACCAGTGACTGGGGACAGACCAACACCGGGGAGCTGTTTTTT. Translated: CATSDWGQTNTGELFF.

This chain connects TRBV6-6 to TRBJ2-7, with 7 positions matching TRBD1. In germline, CDR1 is MNHNY, CDR2 SVGAGI (reference sequence). The trim removed 6 bases at V and 6 bases at J, leaving 11 bases unmatched. There are 14 residues in the CDR3. The CDR3 here is CASRTANRGFEQYV. CDR3 bases: TGTGCCAGCAGAACGGCGAACAGGGGTTTCGAGCAGTACGTC.